This entry lists 7 T cell receptor beta chains sequenced from one sample in a study of blood T cells in healthy people across ages. Through a sample-barcoded 5' primer and a J-beta primer mix, a second PCR was run for roughly 6 to 12 cycles. Each CDR3 protein is one row after TCRdb ran MiXCR on the 5' RACE reads. The data hold 600,000 to 850,000 distinct CDR3 sequences, with about 40% observed a single time. Sample: blood. Receptors were obtained from a woman aged 55-69 years in good health.

This clonotype was seen a handful of times. This sequence joins TRBV14 and TRBJ2-3; TRBD1 matches 8 bases. In germline, CDR1 is SGHDN, CDR2 FVKESK. The ends lost 0 bases at V and 11 bases at J; junction bases unmatched: 4. The CDR3 is made up of 13 amino acids. CDR3 bases: TGTGCCAGCAGCCAAGATCCTACAGGGGGGCAGTATTTT. Translating it yields CASSQDPTGGQYF.

This clonotype was picked up one time. The chain employs TRBV19 and TRBJ2-4, with TRBD1 as a possible D gene (6 bases). This CDR3 has 16 residues. V shed 5 bases and J shed 7 bases, with 21 bases lying between them. Germline V lookup: CDR1 LNHDA, CDR2 SQIVND (reference sequence). The CDR3 bases are TGTGCCAGTAGTCCCGACATGGGGGCTGGGGCGAACATTCAGTACTTC. Amino acid sequence: CASSPDMGAGANIQYF.

The rearrangement uses TRBV27 and TRBJ2-3; 11 nucleotides match TRBD1. Germline CDR1 MNHEY, CDR2 SMNVEV (reference sequence). The junction had 6 bases not matched to a gene; V was cut back by 4 bases and J by 3 bases. This CDR3 has 16 amino acids. The CDR3 DNA follows: TGTGCCAGCAGTTCCTGGACAGGGGGCGCGACAGATACGCAGTATTTT. Encoded protein: CASSSWTGGATDTQYF.

This clonotype has a single count. The CDR3 coding sequence is TGTGCCAGCAGTTTGGCAGGGATTGACACTGAAGCTTTCTTT. This translates into CASSLAGIDTEAFF. The V call is TRBV12-3 or TRBV12-4, the J call TRBJ1-1, with TRBD1 as a possible D gene (5 bases). V was cut by 3 bases and J by 3 bases, with 11 bases left in between. The CDR3 has 14 amino acids.

This clonotype showed up just a few times. This rearrangement joins TRBV20-1 to TRBJ2-1, with TRBD2 identical over 10 bases. V lost 5 bases and J lost 5; bases outside the gene matches: 9. The CDR3 loop spans 15 amino acids. Germline CDR1 reads DFQATT; CDR2 reads SNEGSKA (reference sequence). The CDR3 loop reads CSAPYSGRTHNEQFF. CDR3 DNA: TGCAGTGCTCCCTATAGCGGGAGGACGCACAATGAGCAGTTCTTC.

The chain recombines TRBV6-5 with TRBJ2-7; no definite D call. The CDR3 runs to 12 residues. Germline CDR1 and CDR2: MNHEY and SVGAGI. The V and J ends lost 5 bases and 5 bases respectively, with 10 bases between them. The CDR3 nucleotides read TGTGCCAGCAGTCGTCTCGGTGACGAGCAGTACTTC. Protein: CASSRLGDEQYF.

J is TRBJ1-5 and V is TRBV29-1; perhaps TRBD1 as D (5 bases). Germline-derived CDR1 and CDR2 are SQVTM and ANQGSEA. The CDR3 is 13 amino acids. V lost 4 bases and J 6 bases, leaving 13 bases between the germline ends. The CDR3 bases are TGCAGCGTTGCCGGGGGAAGTTTTCAGCCCCAGCATTTT. Its protein product is CSVAGGSFQPQHF.